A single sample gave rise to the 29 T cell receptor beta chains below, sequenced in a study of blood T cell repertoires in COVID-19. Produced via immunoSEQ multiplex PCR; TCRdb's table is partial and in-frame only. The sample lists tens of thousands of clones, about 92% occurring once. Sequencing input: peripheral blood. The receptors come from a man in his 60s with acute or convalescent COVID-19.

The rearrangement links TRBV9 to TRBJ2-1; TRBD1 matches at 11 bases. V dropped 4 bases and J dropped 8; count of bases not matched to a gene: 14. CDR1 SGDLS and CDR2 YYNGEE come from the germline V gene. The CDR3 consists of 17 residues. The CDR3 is CASSPGQGAPTDHEQFF. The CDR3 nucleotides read TGTGCCAGCAGCCCCGGACAGGGGGCTCCGACAGACCATGAGCAGTTCTTC.

DNA of the CDR3: TGTGCCAGTAGTATGGACAGATACTACGAGCAGTACTTC. Its translation: CASSMDRYYEQYF. The J gene is TRBJ2-7, the V gene TRBV19, with a possible D match to TRBD1 (6 bases). The germline V and J ends were trimmed by 3 bases and 3 bases, with 9 bases remaining between them. CDR1 and CDR2 from the germline V gene are LNHDA and SQIVND (reference sequence). The CDR3 has 13 residues.

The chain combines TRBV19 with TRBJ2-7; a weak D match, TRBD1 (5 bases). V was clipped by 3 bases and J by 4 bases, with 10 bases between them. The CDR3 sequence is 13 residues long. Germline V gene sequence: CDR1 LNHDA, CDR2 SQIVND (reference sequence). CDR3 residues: CASSMSQGYEQYF. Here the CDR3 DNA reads TGTGCCAGTAGTATGAGTCAGGGTTACGAGCAGTACTTC. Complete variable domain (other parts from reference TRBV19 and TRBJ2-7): DGGITQSPKYLFRKEGQNVTLSCEQNLNHDAMYWYRQDPGQGLRLIYYSQIVNDFQKGDIAEGYSVSREKKESFPLTVTSAQKNPTAFYLCASSMSQGYEQYFGPGTRLTVT.

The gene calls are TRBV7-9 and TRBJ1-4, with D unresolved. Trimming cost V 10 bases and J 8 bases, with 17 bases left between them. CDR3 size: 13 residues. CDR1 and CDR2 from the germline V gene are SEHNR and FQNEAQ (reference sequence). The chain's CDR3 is CATLDGRSEKLFF. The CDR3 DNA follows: TGTGCCACCTTGGACGGGAGATCGGAAAAACTGTTTTTT.

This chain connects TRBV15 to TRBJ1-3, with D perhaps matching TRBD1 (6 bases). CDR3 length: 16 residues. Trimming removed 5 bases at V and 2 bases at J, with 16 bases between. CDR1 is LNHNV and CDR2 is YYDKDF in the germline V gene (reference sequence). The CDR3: CATSRIIQGAGNTIYF. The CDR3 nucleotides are TGTGCCACCAGCCGGATCATACAGGGAGCTGGAAACACCATATATTTT.

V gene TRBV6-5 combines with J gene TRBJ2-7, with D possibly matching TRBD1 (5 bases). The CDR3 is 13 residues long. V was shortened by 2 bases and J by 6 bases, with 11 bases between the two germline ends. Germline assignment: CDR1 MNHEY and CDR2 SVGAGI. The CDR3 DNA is TGTGCCAGCAGTTACGAAGGGGCGAGCGAGCAGTACTTC. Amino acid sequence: CASSYEGASEQYF.

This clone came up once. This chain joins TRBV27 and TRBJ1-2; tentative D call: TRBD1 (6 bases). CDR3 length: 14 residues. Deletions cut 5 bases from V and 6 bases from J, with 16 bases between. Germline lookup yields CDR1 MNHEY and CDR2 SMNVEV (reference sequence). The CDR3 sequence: CASSHYLDRNGYTF. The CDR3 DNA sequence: TGTGCCAGCAGTCACTACCTGGACAGAAATGGCTACACCTTC.

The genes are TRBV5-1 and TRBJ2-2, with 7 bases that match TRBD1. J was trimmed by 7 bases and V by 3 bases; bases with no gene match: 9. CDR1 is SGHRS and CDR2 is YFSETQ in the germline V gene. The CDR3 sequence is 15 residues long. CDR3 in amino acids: CASSYRGQIGGELFF. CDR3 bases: TGCGCCAGCAGCTACAGGGGCCAAATAGGCGGGGAGCTGTTTTTT.

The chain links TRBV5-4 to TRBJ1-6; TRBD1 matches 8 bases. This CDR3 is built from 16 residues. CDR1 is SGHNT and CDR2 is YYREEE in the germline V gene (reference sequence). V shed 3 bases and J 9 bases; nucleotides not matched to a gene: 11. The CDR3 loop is CASSSPTGAGGSPLHF. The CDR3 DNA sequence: TGTGCCAGCAGCTCGCCGACAGGGGCCGGCGGTTCACCCCTCCACTTT.

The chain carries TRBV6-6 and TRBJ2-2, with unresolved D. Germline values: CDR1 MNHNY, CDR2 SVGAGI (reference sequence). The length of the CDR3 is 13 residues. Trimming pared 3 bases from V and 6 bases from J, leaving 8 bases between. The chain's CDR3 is CASSYLPPGELFF. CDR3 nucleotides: TGTGCCAGCAGTTATCTTCCCCCCGGGGAGCTGTTTTTT.

The CDR3 nucleotides are TGTGCCAGCAGCGTCACAGGTTCACCTAATGAAAAACTGTTTTTT. Translated, it gives CASSVTGSPNEKLFF. The chain is built from TRBV7-9 and TRBJ1-4, with D possibly matching TRBD1 (5 bases). Trimming removed 5 bases at V and 3 bases at J, with 13 bases between. Germline CDR1 reads SEHNR; CDR2 reads FQNEAQ (reference sequence). CDR3 length equals 15 residues.

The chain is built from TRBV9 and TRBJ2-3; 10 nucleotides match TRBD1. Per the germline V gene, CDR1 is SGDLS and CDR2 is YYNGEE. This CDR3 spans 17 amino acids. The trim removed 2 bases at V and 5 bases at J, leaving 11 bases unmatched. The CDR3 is CASSVRTGGGMGDTQYF. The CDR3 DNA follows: TGTGCCAGCAGCGTTCGGACAGGGGGGGGAATGGGAGATACGCAGTATTTT.

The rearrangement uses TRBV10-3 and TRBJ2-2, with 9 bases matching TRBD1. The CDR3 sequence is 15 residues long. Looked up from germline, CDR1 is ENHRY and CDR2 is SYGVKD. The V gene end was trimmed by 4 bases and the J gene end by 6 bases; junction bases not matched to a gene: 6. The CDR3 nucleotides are TGTGCCATCAGTGCTGGGACAGGGAGCGCCGGGGAGCTGTTTTTT. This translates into CAISAGTGSAGELFF.

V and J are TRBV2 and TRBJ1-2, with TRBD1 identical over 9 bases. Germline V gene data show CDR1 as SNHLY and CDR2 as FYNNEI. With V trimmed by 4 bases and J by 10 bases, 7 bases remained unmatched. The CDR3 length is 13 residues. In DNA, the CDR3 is TGTGCCAGCAGTGCCGGGACAGGGCTAGTCTACACCTTC. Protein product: CASSAGTGLVYTF.

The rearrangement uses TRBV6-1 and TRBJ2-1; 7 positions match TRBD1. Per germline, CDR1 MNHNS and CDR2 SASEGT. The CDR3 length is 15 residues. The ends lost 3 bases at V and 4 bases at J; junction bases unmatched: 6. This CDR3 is CASSEGTAHYNEQFF. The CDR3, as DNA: TGTGCCAGCAGTGAGGGGACAGCGCATTACAATGAGCAGTTCTTC.

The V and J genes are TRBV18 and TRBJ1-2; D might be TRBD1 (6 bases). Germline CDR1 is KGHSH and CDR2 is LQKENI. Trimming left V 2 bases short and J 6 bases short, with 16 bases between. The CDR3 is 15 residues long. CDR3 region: CASSPEVGQGNGYTF. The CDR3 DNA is TGTGCCAGCTCACCAGAAGTAGGCCAGGGGAATGGCTACACCTTC.

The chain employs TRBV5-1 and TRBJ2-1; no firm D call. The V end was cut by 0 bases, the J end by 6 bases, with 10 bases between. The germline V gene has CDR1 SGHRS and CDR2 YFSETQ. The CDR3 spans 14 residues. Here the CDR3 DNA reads TGCGCCAGCAGCTTGGGTTCAGAAACCAATGAGCAGTTCTTC. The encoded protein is CASSLGSETNEQFF. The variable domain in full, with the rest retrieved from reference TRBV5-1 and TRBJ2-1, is KAGVTQTPRYLIKTRGQQVTLSCSPISGHRSVSWYQQTPGQGLQFLFEYFSETQRNKGNFPGRFSGRQFSNSRSEMNVSTLELGDSALYLCASSLGSETNEQFFGPGTRLTVL.

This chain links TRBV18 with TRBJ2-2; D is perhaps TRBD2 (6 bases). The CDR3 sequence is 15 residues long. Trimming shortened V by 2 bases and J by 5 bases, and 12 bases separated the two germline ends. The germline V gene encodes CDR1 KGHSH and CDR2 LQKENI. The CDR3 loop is CASSPGRLRTGELFF. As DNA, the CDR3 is TGTGCCAGCTCACCAGGGAGGCTCCGTACCGGGGAGCTGTTTTTT.

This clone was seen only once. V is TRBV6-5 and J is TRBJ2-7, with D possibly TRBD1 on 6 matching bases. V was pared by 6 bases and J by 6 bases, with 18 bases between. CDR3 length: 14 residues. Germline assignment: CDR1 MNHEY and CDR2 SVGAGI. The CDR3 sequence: CASRNRAPSSEQYF. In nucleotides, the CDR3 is TGTGCCAGCAGAAACAGGGCCCCGTCTAGCGAGCAGTACTTC.

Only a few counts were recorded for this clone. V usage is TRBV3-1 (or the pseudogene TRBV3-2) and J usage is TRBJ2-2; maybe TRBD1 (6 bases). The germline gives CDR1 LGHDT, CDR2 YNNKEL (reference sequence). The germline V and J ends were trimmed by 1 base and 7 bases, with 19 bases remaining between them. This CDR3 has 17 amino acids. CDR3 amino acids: CASSQVSQGSRDGELFF. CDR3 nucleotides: TGTGCCAGCAGCCAAGTTAGCCAGGGGTCGAGGGACGGGGAGCTGTTTTTT.

DNA of the CDR3: TGCGCCAGCAGTGCCTATAGGGGGAGTGGCTACACCTTC. Translated: CASSAYRGSGYTF. The gene calls are TRBV10-1 and TRBJ1-2; TRBD1 is a possible D gene (6 bases). The V gene lost 4 bases and the J gene lost 7 bases, with 13 bases spanning the gap. The CDR3 covers 13 residues. Per germline, CDR1 WNHNN and CDR2 SYGVQD (reference sequence).

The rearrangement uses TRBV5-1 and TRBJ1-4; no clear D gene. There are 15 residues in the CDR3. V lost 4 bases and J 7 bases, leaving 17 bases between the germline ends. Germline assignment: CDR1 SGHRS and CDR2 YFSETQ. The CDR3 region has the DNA TGCGCCAGCAGCCTATCAGGACTCGCCCGTGAAAAACTGTTTTTT. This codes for CASSLSGLAREKLFF.

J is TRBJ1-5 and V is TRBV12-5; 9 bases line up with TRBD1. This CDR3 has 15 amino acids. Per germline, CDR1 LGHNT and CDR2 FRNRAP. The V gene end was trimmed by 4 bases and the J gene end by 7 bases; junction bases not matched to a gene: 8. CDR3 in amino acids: CASGSITGGRQPQHF. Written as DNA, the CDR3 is TGTGCTAGTGGTTCAATAACAGGGGGCAGACAGCCCCAGCATTTT.

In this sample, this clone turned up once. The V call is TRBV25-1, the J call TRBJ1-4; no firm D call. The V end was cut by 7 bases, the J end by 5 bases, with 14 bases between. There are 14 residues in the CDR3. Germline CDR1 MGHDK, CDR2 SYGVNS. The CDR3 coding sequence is TGTGCCAGCACTCCCTCGGTCGGGAATGAAAAACTGTTTTTT. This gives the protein CASTPSVGNEKLFF. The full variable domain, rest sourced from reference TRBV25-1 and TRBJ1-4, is EADIYQTPRYLVIGTGKKITLECSQTMGHDKMYWYQQDPGMELHLIHYSYGVNSTEKGDLSSESTVSRIRTEHFPLTLESARPSHTSQYLCASTPSVGNEKLFFGSGTQLSVL.

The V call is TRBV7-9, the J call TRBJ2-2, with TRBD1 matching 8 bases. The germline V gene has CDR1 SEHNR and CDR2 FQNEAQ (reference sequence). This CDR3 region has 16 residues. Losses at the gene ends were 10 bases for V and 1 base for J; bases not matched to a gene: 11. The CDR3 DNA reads TGTGCCACACGGGGGAAGGACAGGGAGAACACCGGGGAGCTGTTTTTT. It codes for CATRGKDRENTGELFF.

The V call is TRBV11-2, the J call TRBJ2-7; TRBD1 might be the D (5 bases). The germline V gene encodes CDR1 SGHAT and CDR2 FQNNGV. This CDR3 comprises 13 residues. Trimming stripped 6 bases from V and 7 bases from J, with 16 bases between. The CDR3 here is CASSPRGSEEQYF. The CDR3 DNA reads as TGTGCCAGCAGTCCTAGGGGCTCAGAGGAGCAGTACTTC.

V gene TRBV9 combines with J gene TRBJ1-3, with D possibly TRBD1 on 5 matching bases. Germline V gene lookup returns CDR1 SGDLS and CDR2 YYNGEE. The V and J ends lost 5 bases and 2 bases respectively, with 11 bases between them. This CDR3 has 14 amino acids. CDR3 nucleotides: TGTGCCAGCAGTCCCTGGGGGGCTGGAAACACCATATATTTT. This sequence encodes CASSPWGAGNTIYF.

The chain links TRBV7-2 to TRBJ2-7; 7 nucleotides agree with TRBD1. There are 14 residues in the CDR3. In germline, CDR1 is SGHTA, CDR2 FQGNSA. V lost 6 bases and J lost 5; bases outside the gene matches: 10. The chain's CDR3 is CASSPRQGLNEQYF. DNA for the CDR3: TGTGCCAGCAGTCCCCGACAGGGCCTAAACGAGCAGTACTTC.

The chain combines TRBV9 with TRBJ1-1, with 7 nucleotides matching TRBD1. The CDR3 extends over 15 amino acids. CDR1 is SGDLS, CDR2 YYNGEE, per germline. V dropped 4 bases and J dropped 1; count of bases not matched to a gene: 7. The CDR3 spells CASSPRQGTNTEAFF. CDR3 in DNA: TGTGCCAGCAGCCCACGACAGGGAACGAACACTGAAGCTTTCTTT.